This T cell receptor (beta chain) was captured by sequencing in a study of OX40 agonist ivuxolimab in advanced cancers. General notes on the study: Ivuxolimab was an agonistic, fully human IgG2 monoclonal antibody directed against OX40 (CD134), a costimulatory receptor. In the dose-escalation cohort, 82.7% of patients were male, and the mean age was approximately 60 years, with a range of roughly 20 to 79. The paper reports the monotherapy dose-escalation portion (N ≈ 52 patients) of the phase I ivuxolimab trial. Partial responses occurred in three dose-escalation patients: two with cutaneous melanoma and one with hepatocellular carcinoma. Patients were allowed to have had prior anti-PD-1, anti-PD-L1 or anti-CTLA-4 therapy, and roughly two fifths of the dose-escalation patients had been treated with checkpoint inhibitors. The purpose of peripheral TCRbeta sequencing was to test whether ivuxolimab changed TCR sequence diversity and led to clonal T-cell expansion. Of the roughly 50 dose-escalation patients, hepatocellular carcinoma was present in 19, melanoma in about 15, renal cell carcinoma in 9 and head and neck cancer in 9. Intravenous ivuxolimab was administered to patients every 2 weeks at six dose levels: 0.01, 0.1, 0.3, 1.5, 3 and 10 mg/kg. Overall study outcomes, separate from this receptor: Low levels of normalized T-cell clonal expansion were also seen in some nonresponding patients. In the 0.1-3.0 mg/kg groups, partial responders were among the patients with the lowest normalized peripheral clonal expansion, particularly in CD8+ T cells. The antigen specificity of the clonally expanded peripheral T cells was not determined. After ivuxolimab, more expanded clones were found on average in CD8+ T cells than in CD4+ T cells. Clonal expansion of both CD4+ and CD8+ blood T cells was observed from baseline to week 6 at doses 0.1 to 3.0 mg/kg.

Reading from cysteine to phenylalanine, the CDR3 counts 15 amino acids. The entry retains the CDR3 DNA only, 45 bases that are in frame from base 1. Per the germline V gene, SGHDN is the CDR1 and FVKESK is the CDR2. Trimming takes 3 bases from V and 0 bases from J, and the germline ends sit 10 bases apart. Genomic DNA was isolated from the sorted cells so that the TCRbeta CDR3 region could be sequenced. The immunoSEQ Assay was used for sequencing of TCRbeta CDR3 regions. This is the immuneACCESS table as TCRdb keeps it, with only in-frame sequences that have V and J called. A part of the clones is gone; compared with another copy, unresolved V genes explain less than half, and the rest is unexplained. For this sample there are 70,000 or so clones; under 95% appear just once. Roughly a tenth of the sample goes to the ten largest clones. Patients with autoimmune disease history or receiving systemic immunosuppression were excluded from the trial. Peripheral blood for TCR sequencing was collected from all dose cohorts at baseline, on cycle 4 day 1, and on cycle 7 day 1. The samples were drawn from a first-in-human, open-label, multicenter phase I dose-escalation trial of ivuxolimab. Adults with locally advanced or metastatic melanoma, renal cell, hepatocellular, or head and neck squamous cell carcinoma were enrolled in the trial. Before TCR sequencing, CD4+ T cells and CD8+ T cells were sorted from peripheral blood as separate populations.

This clone was seen once. Its antigen is not yet known. Qualities for individual bases were not recorded, and no much larger clone is one base off. The chain is encoded by TRBV14 joined to TRBJ2-3, with no confidently assigned D gene. The TCR originated in an adult with an advanced solid tumor such as melanoma, head and neck, liver or kidney cancer. This material consisted of CD4+ or CD8+ T cells sorted from blood, taken in a trial of the OX40 agonist ivuxolimab. The CDR3 protein sequence reads: CASSQAVHSTDTQYF. The DNA reads as follows: TGTGCCAGCAGCCAGGCGGTACATAGCACAGATACGCAGTATTTT. With the rest looked up from the reference TRBV14 and TRBJ2-3 genes rather than sequenced, the full variable domain is EAGVTQFPSHSVIEKGQTVTLRCDPISGHDNLYWYRRVMGKEIKFLLHFVKESKQDESGMPNNRFLAERTGGTYSTLKVQPAELEDSGVYFCASSQAVHSTDTQYFGPGTRLTVL.